This T cell receptor (beta chain) was captured by sequencing in a study of blood T cell repertoires in COVID-19. Study as a whole: T cells, B-cell-depleted T cells, or PBMCs supplied cDNA or gDNA.

How the authors handled the data: How many nucleated cells were present was estimated from reference gene primer amplification. Assay: immunoSEQ multiplex PCR; the TCRdb copy retains only in-frame clones and omits some. The DNA was the basis for D and trimming; V, J and clone size are from that table. The data contain some 69,000 clones, roughly four fifths of them singletons. Looked up from germline, CDR1 is SGHRS and CDR2 is YFSETQ. With 4 bases removed from V and 5 bases from J, the gap between germline ends came to 8 bases. This CDR3 comprises 12 residues. Sequencing used peripheral blood. This receptor was identified in a woman aged 65 to 85 with acute or convalescent COVID-19. V is TRBV5-1 and J is TRBJ2-3, with D unresolved. The chain's CDR3 is CASSRSGDTQYF. CDR3 sequence (DNA): TGCGCCAGCAGCCGGTCGGGAGATACGCAGTATTTT. Full variable domain (missing parts from reference TRBV5-1 and TRBJ2-3): KAGVTQTPRYLIKTRGQQVTLSCSPISGHRSVSWYQQTPGQGLQFLFEYFSETQRNKGNFPGRFSGRQFSNSRSEMNVSTLELGDSALYLCASSRSGDTQYFGPGTRLTVL.